Listed below are T cell receptor beta chains from one sample, sequenced in a study of regulatory T cells in long-lasting Graves disease. TCRdb ran MiXCR on the multiplex PCR reads and lists one entry per CDR3 protein. The sample consists of about 470,000 distinct CDR3 sequences, roughly 20% of them appearing once. Sequences were derived from peripheral blood mononuclear cells (PBMCs), sampled when the disease was refractory, from a patient treated with antithyroid drugs. These receptors originate from a female donor with Graves disease. Each CDR3 is given with its conserved first and last residue. Each record gives: D gene, clone size, V gene, J gene, CDR3 DNA, CDR3 protein. The D gene is left open where the match is weak. Expanded clones get a size class; other rows say once, few or many, or leave the size out.

>.|many|TRBV29-1|TRBJ1-4
TGCAGCGTTGGCAACTTAGGTGAAAAACTGTTTTTT
CSVGNLGEKLFF
>.|.|TRBV7-9|TRBJ1-4
TGTGCCAGCAGCTTGGACGGTGCAACTAATGAAAAACTGTTTTTT
CASSLDGATNEKLFF
>.|many|TRBV20-1|TRBJ2-5
TGCAGTGCTAGATTAGGGGGGCAAGAGACCCAGTACTTC
CSARLGGQETQYF
>TRBD2|few|TRBV30|TRBJ2-1
TGTGCCTGGATGGGCGGGAGAGTCTACAATGAGCAGTTCTTC
CAWMGGRVYNEQFF
>.|few|TRBV28|TRBJ2-1
TGTGCCAGCAGTCCCCGACTGGGATGGGGTGAGCAGTTCTTC
CASSPRLGWGEQFF
>.|few|TRBV18|TRBJ2-7
TGTGCCAGCTCAATAGGCGCGGCCAGCTCCTACGAGCAGTACTTC
CASSIGAASSYEQYF
>.|many|TRBV28|TRBJ2-7
TGTGCCAGCAGTTTTCCATCTAGCCCCGACTCCTACGAGCAGTACTTC
CASSFPSSPDSYEQYF
>.|many|TRBV28|TRBJ2-5
TGTGCCAGCAGTCTGATCTCTAGCGAACTTGGAGAGACCCAGTACTTC
CASSLISSELGETQYF
>.|few|TRBV12-3/TRBV12-4|TRBJ1-6
TGTGCCAGCAGCCTAGGCGTGGTGGGTTCACCCCTCCACTTT
CASSLGVVGSPLHF
>.|few|TRBV6-5|TRBJ2-7
TGTGCCAGCACTTATCTTTGGGAGCAGTACTTC
CASTYLWEQYF
>.|many|TRBV24-1|TRBJ1-1
TGTGCCACCAGTGACTCAGGTACGGCAGCTTTCTTT
CATSDSGTAAFF
>.|many|TRBV28|TRBJ2-2
TGTGCCAGCAGTCGAGGGAGACGGACCGGGGAGCTGTTTTTT
CASSRGRRTGELFF
>.|.|TRBV20-1|TRBJ2-7
TGCAGTGCTAGAGACAGCACGAACACCTACGAGCAGTACTTC
CSARDSTNTYEQYF
>TRBD1|few|TRBV5-1|TRBJ2-5
TGCGCCAGCAGACAGGGGACAGGGGGCGAAGAGACCCAGTACTTC
CASRQGTGGEETQYF
>TRBD1|many|TRBV7-6|TRBJ2-7
TGTGCCAGCAGCTTATATGGGGACAGTCCCTACGAGCAGTACTTC
CASSLYGDSPYEQYF
>TRBD2|.|TRBV5-1|TRBJ2-5
TGCGCCAGCAGCTTCCGTGGACTAGCGGGGAACCAAGAGACCCAGTACTTC
CASSFRGLAGNQETQYF
>.|many|TRBV19|TRBJ2-6
TGTGCCAGTAGTATCGGACCGGGACACCGATCTGGGGCCAACGTCCTGACTTTC
CASSIGPGHRSGANVLTF
>.|few|TRBV20-1|TRBJ2-7
TGCAGTGCTAGAGCTAAGTCTGGACGGATCTCCTACGAGCAGTACTTC
CSARAKSGRISYEQYF
>.|many|TRBV10-3|TRBJ1-2
TGTGCCATCAGGTGGACAGAAGACTATGGCTACACCTTC
CAIRWTEDYGYTF
>.|many|TRBV10-3|TRBJ1-1
TGTGCCATCAGAGGGGACGCGAGGACTGAAGCTTTCTTT
CAIRGDARTEAFF
>.|many|TRBV6-2/TRBV6-3|TRBJ2-7
TGTGCCAGCAGTGAAAGGAGGAGTAGCTCCTACGAGCAGTACTTC
CASSERRSSSYEQYF
>TRBD2|.|TRBV5-4|TRBJ2-4
TGTGCCAGCAGCTTGAGGCTAGCGGGCGAAATCTTC
CASSLRLAGEIF